Listed below are T cell receptor beta chains from one sample, sequenced in a study of T cell repertoires in cytomegalovirus infection. In TCRdb, the reads were re-called with MiXCR into one record per CDR3 protein. This repertoire shows 650,000 to 900,000 distinct CDR3 sequences, 32% found once; its top ten account for around 12%. No antigens are known for them. The sequencing used cultured CD8+ T cells from PBMCs, collected from culture after CMV antigen stimulation. The receptors originated from a human donor in good health (CMV status not recorded). Some clones in this sample may be carry-over from other donors' samples. Both conserved end residues are part of each CDR3. A D gene is named only where the DNA matches it firmly. Not all rows give a size; the values are once, few, many and, for expanded clones, a class.

clone size: few
D gene: -
V gene: TRBV20-1
J gene: TRBJ1-5
CDR3 protein: CSATGIRHVDQPQHF
CDR3 DNA: TGCAGTGCTACGGGGATCCGCCACGTTGATCAGCCCCAGCATTTT

clone size: once
D gene: TRBD1
V gene: TRBV7-8
J gene: TRBJ2-1
CDR3 protein: CASSLPGQRYNEQFF
CDR3 DNA: TGTGCCAGCAGCTTGCCGGGACAGAGGTACAATGAGCAGTTCTTC

clone size: few
D gene: -
V gene: TRBV7-2
J gene: TRBJ2-1
CDR3 protein: CASSLGDRPYNEQFF
CDR3 DNA: TGTGCCAGCAGCTTAGGAGACAGGCCCTACAATGAGCAGTTCTTC

clone size: -
D gene: -
V gene: TRBV27
J gene: TRBJ2-2
CDR3 protein: CASSTFWGQGGLAGELFF
CDR3 DNA: TGTGCCAGCAGTACTTTTTGGGGGCAGGGTGGTTTGGCCGGGGAGCTGTTTTTT

clone size: many
D gene: TRBD2
V gene: TRBV7-8
J gene: TRBJ2-5
CDR3 protein: CASSGRGGRETQYF
CDR3 DNA: TGTGCCAGCAGCGGGCGGGGGGGCCGGGAGACCCAGTACTTC

clone size: -
D gene: TRBD1
V gene: TRBV7-9
J gene: TRBJ2-2
CDR3 protein: CASTGTGEDTGELFF
CDR3 DNA: TGTGCCAGCACCGGGACAGGGGAGGACACCGGGGAGCTGTTTTTT

clone size: -
D gene: -
V gene: TRBV7-3
J gene: TRBJ2-2
CDR3 protein: CASSLKEAGADPNTGELFF
CDR3 DNA: TGTGCCAGCAGCTTAAAGGAGGCAGGGGCGGACCCGAACACCGGGGAGCTGTTTTTT

clone size: -
D gene: TRBD1
V gene: TRBV9
J gene: TRBJ1-1
CDR3 protein: CASSAGQGSYTEAFF
CDR3 DNA: TGTGCCAGCAGCGCCGGACAGGGGTCATACACTGAAGCTTTCTTT

clone size: many
D gene: -
V gene: TRBV7-8
J gene: TRBJ2-6
CDR3 protein: CASSTQGKPQARDSGANVLTF
CDR3 DNA: TGTGCCAGCAGCACACAGGGAAAACCCCAGGCCCGCGACTCTGGGGCCAACGTCCTGACTTTC

clone size: -
D gene: TRBD1
V gene: TRBV19
J gene: TRBJ2-7
CDR3 protein: CASSIDFQGDSYEQYF
CDR3 DNA: TGTGCCAGTAGTATAGATTTTCAGGGGGACTCCTACGAGCAGTACTTC

clone size: -
D gene: -
V gene: TRBV20-1
J gene: TRBJ1-1
CDR3 protein: CSARESAGGMNTEAFF
CDR3 DNA: TGCAGTGCTAGAGAAAGTGCGGGGGGGATGAACACTGAAGCTTTCTTT